This passage covers 15 T cell receptor beta chains from one sample sequenced in a study of cytomegalovirus exposure and HLA in healthy donors. Primers included in the PCR were 60 Vbeta and 13 Jbeta primers. The protocol was immunoSEQ multiplex PCR, while the TCRdb copy is restricted to in-frame clones and leaves out a portion. The table shows fewer than 200,000 clones, with about 69% occurring only once. The sequenced material came from PBMCs. The origin of the receptors is a human donor in good health.

V gene TRBV18 combines with J gene TRBJ2-6; 7 bases are a match to TRBD1. Germline V lookup: CDR1 KGHSH, CDR2 LQKENI. Trimming cost V 3 bases and J 0 bases; bases outside gene matches: 14. The CDR3 loop spans 20 amino acids. As DNA, the CDR3 is TGTGCCAGCTCACCCCGGGGATACAGGGGAAGGGGCTCTGGGGCCAACGTCCTGACTTTC. Amino acid sequence: CASSPRGYRGRGSGANVLTF.

This clone was counted only a few times. This chain links TRBV7-9 with TRBJ2-3; perhaps TRBD1 as D (6 bases). The germline V gene encodes CDR1 SEHNR and CDR2 FQNEAQ (reference sequence). Trimming left V 6 bases short and J 0 bases short, with 10 bases between. This CDR3 has 14 amino acids. In DNA form, the CDR3 reads TGTGCCAGCAGGAGGGGGATTAGCACAGATACGCAGTATTTT. Its protein is CASRRGISTDTQYF.

As DNA, the CDR3 is TGTGCCAGCAGTGAAAAAGGGACAGGGGGCTACGAGCAGTACTTC. It is translated as CASSEKGTGGYEQYF. The chain employs TRBV6-1 and TRBJ2-7; 11 positions agree with TRBD1. Germline trimming cut 2 bases from V and 3 bases from J; bases unmatched to any gene: 3. The CDR3 loop spans 15 amino acids. Per germline, CDR1 MNHNS and CDR2 SASEGT.

The rearrangement uses TRBV29-1 and TRBJ1-4; tentatively, D is TRBD1 (6 bases). V shed 6 bases and J shed 5 bases, with 7 bases lying between them. Germline V gene sequence: CDR1 SQVTM, CDR2 ANQGSEA. This CDR3 region has 11 residues. For the CDR3, the DNA is TGCAGCGTCGGGACAAATGAAAAACTGTTTTTT. This gives the protein CSVGTNEKLFF.

The V call is TRBV6-1, the J call TRBJ2-7, with a possible D match to TRBD2 (6 bases). Germline lookup yields CDR1 MNHNS and CDR2 SASEGT. CDR3 length: 13 amino acids. Trimming pared 3 bases from V and 2 bases from J, leaving 8 bases between. The CDR3 coding sequence is TGTGCCAGCAGTGAGGGGGGAACCTACGAGCAGTACTTC. This encodes CASSEGGTYEQYF.

V usage is TRBV9 and J usage is TRBJ2-2; no clear D gene. Germline V gene data show CDR1 as SGDLS and CDR2 as YYNGEE. V was clipped by 1 base and J by 2 bases, with 6 bases between them. This CDR3 is built from 14 residues. CDR3 sequence reads: CASSVYTNTGELFF. As DNA, the CDR3 is TGTGCCAGCAGCGTATACACAAACACCGGGGAGCTGTTTTTT.

This clone has a handful of counts. The chain recombines TRBV2 with TRBJ1-5; TRBD1 agrees at 10 bases. Germline loops: CDR1 SNHLY, CDR2 FYNNEI. This CDR3 comprises 15 residues. After removal of 4 bases from V and 7 bases from J, the junction contained 7 bases not matched to a gene. CDR3 loop: CASSGDRGLHQPQHF. In DNA form, the CDR3 reads TGTGCCAGCAGTGGGGACAGGGGACTCCACCAGCCCCAGCATTTT.

J is TRBJ1-1 and V is TRBV19, with D tentatively TRBD1 (5 bases). CDR3 size: 14 residues. Germline assignment: CDR1 LNHDA and CDR2 SQIVND (reference sequence). Trimming took off 3 bases at V and 2 bases at J, with 10 bases between the two ends. The CDR3 coding sequence is TGTGCCAGTAGTATGGGCGGGGGAAACACTGAAGCTTTCTTT. Amino acids: CASSMGGGNTEAFF.

This chain uses TRBV7-2 with TRBJ2-7; perhaps TRBD1 as D (5 bases). Germline V gene sequence: CDR1 SGHTA, CDR2 FQGNSA. CDR3 length equals 13 residues. The germline V and J ends were trimmed by 3 bases and 4 bases, with 10 bases remaining between them. In nucleotides, the CDR3 is TGTGCCAGCAGCTTGAGTCAGGGATACGAGCAGTACTTC. It yields the protein CASSLSQGYEQYF.

Notes on this clone: This specimen includes other DNA sequences encoding the same CDR3. CDR3 bases: TGTGCCAGCAGCGCCGGGACAGGACCCTACGAGCAGTACTTC. Translation gives CASSAGTGPYEQYF. J is TRBJ2-7 and V is TRBV2; 8 nucleotides line up with TRBD1. V shed 6 bases and J 2 bases; nucleotides not matched to a gene: 6. Per germline, CDR1 SNHLY and CDR2 FYNNEI. CDR3 length: 14 residues.

The V gene is TRBV2, the J gene TRBJ2-5; 9 nucleotides agree with TRBD1. With V trimmed by 7 bases and J by 1 base, 4 bases remained unmatched. CDR1 and CDR2 (germline): SNHLY, FYNNEI. CDR3 length: 14 amino acids. The CDR3 reads CASNGQGIQETQYF. DNA for the CDR3: TGTGCCAGCAATGGACAGGGGATCCAAGAGACCCAGTACTTC. Drawing the rest from reference TRBV2 and TRBJ2-5, the complete variable domain is EPEVTQTPSHQVTQMGQEVILRCVPISNHLYFYWYRQILGQKVEFLVSFYNNEISEKSEIFDDQFSVERPDGSNFTLKIRSTKLEDSAMYFCASNGQGIQETQYFGPGTRLLVL.

This chain's CDR3 is CASSLDGNHYGYTF. CDR3 sequence (DNA): TGTGCCAGCAGTTTAGACGGGAACCACTATGGCTACACCTTC. V usage is TRBV28 and J usage is TRBJ1-2, with D uncertain. The CDR3 is 14 amino acids. Deletions cut 2 bases from V and 3 bases from J, with 10 bases between. Germline CDR1 reads MDHEN; CDR2 reads SYDVKM.

This clone was seen only a few times. The chain combines TRBV7-3 with TRBJ1-3; 7 bases line up with TRBD1. This CDR3 comprises 14 residues. The germline V gene has CDR1 SGHTA and CDR2 FQGTGA. The J segment lost 0 bases and the V segment lost 10 bases, leaving 6 bases of the junction unmatched. CDR3 sequence reads: CATGQASSGNTIYF. The CDR3 DNA sequence: TGTGCCACCGGACAGGCTAGCTCTGGAAACACCATATATTTT.

This chain joins TRBV7-8 and TRBJ2-1, with TRBD2 matching over 8 bases. CDR1 is SGHVS and CDR2 is FQNEAQ in the germline V gene. The CDR3 totals 16 residues. Losses at the gene ends were 1 base for V and 10 bases for J; bases not matched to a gene: 12. The CDR3 DNA follows: TGTGCCAGCAGCTTAGTGGTGTTAGCGGGGTTTCGGGAGCAGTTCTTC. Translation: CASSLVVLAGFREQFF.

The V gene is TRBV10-1, the J gene TRBJ2-7, with D perhaps TRBD1 (6 bases). Trimming took off 11 bases at V and 0 bases at J, with 11 bases between the two ends. In germline, CDR1 is WNHNN, CDR2 SYGVQD (reference sequence). This CDR3 is built from 12 residues. The CDR3 is CASGTSSYEQYF. The CDR3 DNA reads TGCGCCTCCGGGACAAGCTCCTACGAGCAGTACTTC.